This TCR beta chain was sequenced in a study of spatial heterogeneity in lung cancer (dated by TCRdb to between 2018 and 2020). Context from the whole study: More beta-chain than alpha-chain transcripts were consistently detected, likely reflecting higher beta-chain transcript abundance. In the raw uncorrected reads, each unique combination of TCR and UMI appeared more than ten times on average. The study quantitatively compared TCR alpha and beta repertoires across multiple tumor regions, matched nontumor lung and blood in non-small cell lung cancer. The study linked features of the TCR repertoire to counts of nonsynonymous mutations, which were determined by whole-exome sequencing of tumor tissue. At surgery, both alpha and beta chains were TCR-sequenced in roughly 230 tumor regions, roughly 64 matched nontumor lung samples and a few dozen PBMC samples. Findings and caveats that apply to the study as a whole: Ubiquitous expanded tumor TCRs were found in blood more often at tumor resection than at routine follow-up. Additional single-cell paired TCR alpha and beta sequencing was considered necessary to confirm, at a functional level, the hypothesis that regional TCRs recognize regional mutations.

This clonotype came up many times. It has no known antigen specificity. No base qualities exist here, and no much larger clone lies one base off it. The time point label of this sample denotes: sample taken at primary tumor resection. Whole RNA extracted from tumor and nontumor lung tissue, or from cryopreserved PBMC samples, was used for TCR sequencing without cell sorting. Samples were obtained from roughly 72 patients with early-stage, untreated non-small cell lung cancer from the lung TRACERx cohort. A patient was chosen for TCR sequencing only when enough RNA was available from at least two tumor regions. The library was made by 5' RACE. The data were produced on a NextSeq 500. In the TCR library protocol, a unique molecular identifier was attached to each TCR cDNA molecule so that PCR and sequencing errors could be corrected. The source study handled its data this way. Decombinator tools were used for TCR identification, UMI-based error correction and CDR3 extraction. TCRs above a frequency of 2 per 1,000, corresponding to the top 1% of the tumor frequency distribution, were defined as expanded. Renyi diversity was computed with the R vegan package after each repertoire had been subsampled 100 times to 5,000 TCRs. CDR3 similarity networks were built from amino acid triplet string-kernel similarity, connecting CDR3s with pairwise similarity above 0.82. TCRdb redid the processing of the public reads, applying fastp at Q25 and MiXCR, and retained in-frame beta chains. Here each entry gathers all rows of one CDR3 protein and keeps the most common genes and DNA. What appears here as the V and J calls and clone size reflects TCRdb's work, not the paper's. The sample includes tens of thousands of distinct CDR3 sequences, with approximately 4.4% observed a single time. Approximately 7.4% of the sample goes to the ten largest clones.

This receptor was obtained from a male donor with early-stage non-small cell lung cancer. The source was PBMCs, collected at surgery.

The nucleotide sequence is TGTGCCAGCAGAAAAGGAAACTATGGCTACACCTTC. Its product reads: CASRKGNYGYTF. The V and J genes are TRBV27 and TRBJ1-2, with the D segment identity uncertain. At the junction V is shortened by 6 bases and J by 2 bases, with 7 bases in between. The CDR1 and CDR2 encoded by the germline V gene (reference sequence) are MNHEY and SMNVEV. The CDR3 contains 12 residues, cysteine and phenylalanine counted. Kept here is only the CDR3 DNA, which spans 36 bases and is read in frame from base 1.